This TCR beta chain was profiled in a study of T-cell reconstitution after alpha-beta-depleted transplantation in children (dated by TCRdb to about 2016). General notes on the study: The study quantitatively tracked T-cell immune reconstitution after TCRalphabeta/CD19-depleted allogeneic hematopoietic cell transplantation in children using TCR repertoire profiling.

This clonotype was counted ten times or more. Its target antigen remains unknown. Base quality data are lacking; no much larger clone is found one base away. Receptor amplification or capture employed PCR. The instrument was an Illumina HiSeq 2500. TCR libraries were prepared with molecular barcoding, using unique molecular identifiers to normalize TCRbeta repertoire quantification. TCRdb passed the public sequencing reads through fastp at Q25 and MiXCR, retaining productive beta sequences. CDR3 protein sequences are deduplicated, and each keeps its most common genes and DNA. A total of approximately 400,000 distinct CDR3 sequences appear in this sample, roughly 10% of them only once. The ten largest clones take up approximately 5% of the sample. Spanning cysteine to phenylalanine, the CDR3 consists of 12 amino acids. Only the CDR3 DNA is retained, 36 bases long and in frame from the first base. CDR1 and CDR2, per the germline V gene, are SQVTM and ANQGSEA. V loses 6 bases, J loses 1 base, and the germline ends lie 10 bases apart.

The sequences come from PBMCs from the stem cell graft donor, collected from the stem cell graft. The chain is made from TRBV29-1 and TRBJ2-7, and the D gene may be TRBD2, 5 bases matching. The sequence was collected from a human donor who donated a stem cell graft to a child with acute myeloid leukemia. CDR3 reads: CSVATSSYEQYF. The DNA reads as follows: TGCAGCGTGGCTACTAGTTCCTACGAGCAGTACTTC.